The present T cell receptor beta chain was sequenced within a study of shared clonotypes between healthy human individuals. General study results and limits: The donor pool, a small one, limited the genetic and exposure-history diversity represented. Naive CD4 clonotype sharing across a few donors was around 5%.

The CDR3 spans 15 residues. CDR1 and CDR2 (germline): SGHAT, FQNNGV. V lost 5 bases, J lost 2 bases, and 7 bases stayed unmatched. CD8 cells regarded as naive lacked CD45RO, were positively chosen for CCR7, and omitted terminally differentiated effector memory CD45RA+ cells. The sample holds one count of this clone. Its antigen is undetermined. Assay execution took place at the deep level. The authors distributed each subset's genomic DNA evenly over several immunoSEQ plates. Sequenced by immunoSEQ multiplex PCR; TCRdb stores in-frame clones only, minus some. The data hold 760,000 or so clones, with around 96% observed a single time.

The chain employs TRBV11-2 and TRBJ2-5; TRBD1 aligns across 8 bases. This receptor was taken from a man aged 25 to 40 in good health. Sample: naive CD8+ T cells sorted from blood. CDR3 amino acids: CASSPPDRAQETQYF. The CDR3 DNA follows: TGTGCCAGCAGCCCTCCGGACAGGGCGCAAGAGACCCAGTACTTC.